This T cell receptor (beta chain) is drawn from a study of cytomegalovirus exposure and HLA in healthy donors. As for the study in general: Early release data held 85 million or so unique TCRs from HLA-typed donors. Study results and limitations: Presence/absence analyses assumed roughly uniform sequencing depth across donors.

Per the germline V gene, CDR1 is KGHSH and CDR2 is LQKENI. V lost 6 bases, J lost 4 bases, and 8 bases stayed unmatched. CDR3 length: 15 amino acids. The PCR ran on 60 Vbeta and 13 Jbeta primers. Clones were sequenced by immunoSEQ multiplex PCR, and TCRdb holds only the in-frame ones, with some missing. The sample consists of about 200,000 clones, approximately 79% of them appearing once. These donors counted as nominally healthy when sampled, but unrecorded immune exposures were likely. On this clone: Its antigen remains unidentified.

The sequence was obtained from a man between 50 and 59 years old in good health and CMV-seronegative. The sequencing input was PBMCs. The rearrangement joins TRBV18 to TRBJ2-2; 7 nucleotides agree with TRBD1. CDR3 loop: CASSQQGSSTGELFF. CDR3 in DNA: TGTGCCAGCTCGCAACAGGGGTCAAGCACCGGGGAGCTGTTTTTT.